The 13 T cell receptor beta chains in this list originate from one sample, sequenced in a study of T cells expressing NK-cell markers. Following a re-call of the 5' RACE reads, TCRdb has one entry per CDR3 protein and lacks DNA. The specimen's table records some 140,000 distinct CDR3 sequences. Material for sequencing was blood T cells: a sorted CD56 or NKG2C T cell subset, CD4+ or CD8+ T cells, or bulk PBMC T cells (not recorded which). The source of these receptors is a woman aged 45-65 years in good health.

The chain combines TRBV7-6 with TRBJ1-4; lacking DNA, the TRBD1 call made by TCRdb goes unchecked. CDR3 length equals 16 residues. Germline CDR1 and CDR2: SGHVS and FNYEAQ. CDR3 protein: CASSLFAGQERQKLFF.

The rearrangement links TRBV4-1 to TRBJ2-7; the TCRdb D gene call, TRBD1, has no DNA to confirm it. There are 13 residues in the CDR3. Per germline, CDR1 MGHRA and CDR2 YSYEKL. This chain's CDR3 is CASSQHDSYEQYF.

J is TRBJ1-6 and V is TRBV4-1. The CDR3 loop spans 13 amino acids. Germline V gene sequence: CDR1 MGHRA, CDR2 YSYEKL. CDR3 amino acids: CASRPPIGSPLHF.

The CDR3 region is CASSLRGSNEQYF. The chain has TRBV5-6 and TRBJ2-3; lacking DNA, the TRBD2 call made by TCRdb goes unchecked. The CDR3 consists of 13 residues. Germline loops: CDR1 SGHDT, CDR2 YYEEEE.

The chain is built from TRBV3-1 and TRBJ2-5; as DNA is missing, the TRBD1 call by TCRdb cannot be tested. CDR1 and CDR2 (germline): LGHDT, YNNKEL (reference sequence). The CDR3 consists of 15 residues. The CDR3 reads CASKAGGDRAETQYF.

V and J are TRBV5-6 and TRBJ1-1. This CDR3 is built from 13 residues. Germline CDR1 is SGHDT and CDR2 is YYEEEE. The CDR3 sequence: CASSQIGGTEAFF.

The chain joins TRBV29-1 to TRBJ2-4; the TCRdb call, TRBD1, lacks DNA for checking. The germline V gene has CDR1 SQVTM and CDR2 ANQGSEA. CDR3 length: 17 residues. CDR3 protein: CSVVSDAESLAKNIQYF. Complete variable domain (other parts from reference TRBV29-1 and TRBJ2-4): SAVISQKPSRDICQRGTSLTIQCQVDSQVTMMFWYRQQPGQSLTLIATANQGSEATYESGFVIDKFPISRPNLTFSTLTVSNMSPEDSSIYLCSVVSDAESLAKNIQYFGAGTRLSVL.

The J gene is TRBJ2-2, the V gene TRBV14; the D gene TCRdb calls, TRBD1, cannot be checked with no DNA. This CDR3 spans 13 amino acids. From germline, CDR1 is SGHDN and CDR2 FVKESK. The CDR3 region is CASSSSLTGELFF.

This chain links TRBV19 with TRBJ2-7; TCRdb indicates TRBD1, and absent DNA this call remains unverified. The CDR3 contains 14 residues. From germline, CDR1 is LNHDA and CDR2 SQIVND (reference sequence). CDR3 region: CASSIGAGTYEQYF.

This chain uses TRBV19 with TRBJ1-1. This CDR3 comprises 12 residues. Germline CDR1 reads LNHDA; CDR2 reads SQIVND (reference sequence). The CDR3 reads CASVQGYTEAFF.

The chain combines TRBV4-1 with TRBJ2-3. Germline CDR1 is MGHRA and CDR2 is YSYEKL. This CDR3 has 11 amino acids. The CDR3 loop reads CASSQTDTQYF.

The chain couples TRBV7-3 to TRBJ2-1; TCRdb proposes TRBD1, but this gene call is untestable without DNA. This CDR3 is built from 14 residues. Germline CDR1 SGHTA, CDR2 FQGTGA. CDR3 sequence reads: CASSFQGTVNEQFF.

The chain's CDR3 is CSALHRGSNEQFF. The rearrangement joins TRBV29-1 to TRBJ2-1; TCRdb lists TRBD1, though no DNA is available to test this call. From germline, CDR1 is SQVTM and CDR2 ANQGSEA. The CDR3 sequence is 13 residues long.